This TCR beta chain was obtained from a study of blood T cell repertoires in COVID-19. On the study more broadly: Donors in the United States, Italy and Spain gave samples during acute or convalescent COVID-19.

V shed 4 bases, J shed 7 bases, and the junction held 6 bases outside the gene matches. There are 13 residues in the CDR3. Authors' data handling: Amplified reference gene primers provided the basis for estimating nucleated cell counts. Assay used: immunoSEQ multiplex PCR; TCRdb lists only in-frame clones, some missing. The V and J calls and clone size come from that table; D and trimming were worked out from the DNA. There are under 400,000 clones in the sample; 88% occur only once, and approximately 1% lies in the top ten. Recruits, aged roughly 18 to 95 years, lived in 24 US areas. The study assigned cohorts using participant-reported clinical history.

The source is a young woman who had been exposed to COVID-19. The sample taken for sequencing was PBMCs or T cells enriched from blood (not recorded which). The chain carries TRBV12-3 or TRBV12-4 and TRBJ2-5; 7 nucleotides align to TRBD2. This chain's CDR3 is CASSSQREGTQYF. CDR3 in DNA: TGTGCCAGCAGTTCCCAGCGGGAAGGGACCCAGTACTTC.